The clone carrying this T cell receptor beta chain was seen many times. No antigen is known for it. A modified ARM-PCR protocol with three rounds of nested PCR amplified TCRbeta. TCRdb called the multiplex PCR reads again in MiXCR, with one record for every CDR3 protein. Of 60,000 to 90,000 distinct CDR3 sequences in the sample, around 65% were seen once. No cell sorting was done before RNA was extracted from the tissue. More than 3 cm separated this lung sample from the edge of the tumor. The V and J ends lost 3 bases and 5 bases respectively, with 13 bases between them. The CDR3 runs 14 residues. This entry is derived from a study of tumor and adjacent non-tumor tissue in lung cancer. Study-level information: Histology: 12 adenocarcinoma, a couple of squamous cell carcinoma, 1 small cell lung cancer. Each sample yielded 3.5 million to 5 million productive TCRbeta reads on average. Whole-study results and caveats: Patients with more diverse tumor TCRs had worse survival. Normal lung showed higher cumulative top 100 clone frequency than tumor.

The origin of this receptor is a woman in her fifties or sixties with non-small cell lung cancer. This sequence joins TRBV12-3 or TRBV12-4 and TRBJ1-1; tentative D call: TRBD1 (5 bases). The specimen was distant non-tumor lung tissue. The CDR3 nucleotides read TGTGCCAGCAGTTTTACCATCGGGGGGACTGAAGCTTTCTTT. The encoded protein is CASSFTIGGTEAFF.